These 5 T cell receptor beta chains came from one sample sequenced in a study of T cells after yellow fever vaccination. MiXCR was run by TCRdb on the 5' RACE reads, yielding one entry per CDR3 protein. The sample carries 510,000 or so distinct CDR3 sequences, around 21% recorded once. The sequencing here drew on PBMCs, taken 15 days after the yellow fever booster vaccination. The receptors stem from a man younger than 45 who received the YFV17D yellow fever vaccine.

This chain links TRBV4-3 with TRBJ2-1, with D possibly called TRBD1 or TRBD2 (5 bases each). The CDR3 contains 15 residues. The ends were cut back, 0 bases at V and 9 bases at J, with 15 bases in the middle. The V gene's germline CDR1 is LGHNA and CDR2 YSLEER. Written as DNA, the CDR3 is TGCGCCAGCAGCCAAGATCTTGGGGGTGGCGGTGAGCAGTTCTTC. This encodes CASSQDLGGGGEQFF.

In its sample, this clonotype was seen many times. V gene TRBV12-3 or TRBV12-4 combines with J gene TRBJ2-7; 14 bases map to TRBD2. CDR3 length: 15 amino acids. The junction had 6 bases not matched to a gene; V was cut back by 6 bases and J by 5 bases. The chain's CDR3 is CASRPPGLAGDEQYF. The CDR3 coding sequence is TGTGCCAGCAGGCCACCGGGACTAGCGGGAGACGAGCAGTACTTC.

A few counts support this clonotype. The chain combines TRBV10-3 with TRBJ2-1; 7 bases agree with TRBD2. In germline, CDR1 is ENHRY, CDR2 SYGVKD. The CDR3 has 13 residues. Trimming at V came to 7 bases and at J to 3 bases, leaving 3 bases not matched to a gene. The CDR3 DNA reads TGTGCCATCAAACGGGAGGTCTACAATGAGCAGTTCTTC. It is translated as CAIKREVYNEQFF.

This clonotype was recorded a few times. Here the CDR3 DNA reads TGTGCCAGCAGTTACTCGATACAAGGGGACTTCGAAGAGACCCAGTACTTC. Residues: CASSYSIQGDFEETQYF. The chain has TRBV6-5 and TRBJ2-5; D possibly corresponds to TRBD2 (6 bases). The V gene's germline CDR1 is MNHEY and CDR2 SVGAGI. The CDR3 contains 17 residues. The germline V and J ends were trimmed by 0 bases and 3 bases, with 17 bases remaining between them.

The chain uses TRBV6-2 or TRBV6-3 and TRBJ2-7; D is undetermined. With 6 bases removed from V and 5 bases from J, the gap between germline ends came to 11 bases. The CDR3 length is 12 residues. The germline gives CDR1 MNHEY, CDR2 SVGEGT. CDR3 DNA: TGTGCCAGCAGCCCGTTCACCGACGAGCAGTACTTC. This codes for CASSPFTDEQYF.